This TCR beta chain emerged from a study of cytomegalovirus exposure and HLA in healthy donors. The study's findings and limits: Specific recognition of CMV antigens was confirmed in vitro for a few chains (all CMV-associated).

As for this clone: Its antigen is still unknown.

Trimming took 2 bases from V and 3 from J; bases not matched to a gene: 2. The CDR3 has 15 residues. CDR1 is KGHSH and CDR2 is LQKENI in the germline V gene. The PCR employed 60 Vbeta primers together with 13 Jbeta primers. Repertoires were generated with immunoSEQ multiplex PCR, while TCRdb's copy carries only in-frame clones and drops some. This repertoire comprises around 84,000 clones; its ten largest clones make up approximately 4.2%. The chain couples TRBV18 to TRBJ1-1; the match to TRBD1 covers 11 bases. The sample consisted of PBMCs. This clonotype was obtained from a man aged 30-40 years in good health and CMV-seronegative. CDR3 nucleotides: TGTGCCAGCTCACCAGGGACAGGGGGAGACACTGAAGCTTTCTTT. Translated: CASSPGTGGDTEAFF.